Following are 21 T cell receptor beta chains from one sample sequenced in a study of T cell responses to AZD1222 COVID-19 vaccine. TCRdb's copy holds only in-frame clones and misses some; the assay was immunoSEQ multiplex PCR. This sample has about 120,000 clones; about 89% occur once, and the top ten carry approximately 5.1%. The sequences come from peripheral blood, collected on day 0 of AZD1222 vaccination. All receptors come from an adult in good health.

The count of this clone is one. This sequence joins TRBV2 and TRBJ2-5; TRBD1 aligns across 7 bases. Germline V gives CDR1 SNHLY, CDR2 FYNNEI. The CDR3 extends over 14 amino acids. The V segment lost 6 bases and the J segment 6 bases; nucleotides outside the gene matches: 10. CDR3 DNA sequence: TGTGCCAGCAGCGGTGACAGGGTAGTAAAGACCCAGTACTTC. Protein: CASSGDRVVKTQYF.

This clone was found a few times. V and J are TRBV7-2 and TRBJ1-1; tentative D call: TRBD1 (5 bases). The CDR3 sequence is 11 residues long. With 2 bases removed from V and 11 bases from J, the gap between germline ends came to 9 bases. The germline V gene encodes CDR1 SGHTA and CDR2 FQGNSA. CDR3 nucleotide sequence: TGTGCCAGCAGCTTACGACAGAGGGCTTTCTTT. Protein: CASSLRQRAFF.

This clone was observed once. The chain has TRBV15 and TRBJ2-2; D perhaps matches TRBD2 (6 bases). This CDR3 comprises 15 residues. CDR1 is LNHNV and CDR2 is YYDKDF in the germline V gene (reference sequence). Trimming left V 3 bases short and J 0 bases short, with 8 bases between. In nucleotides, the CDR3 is TGTGCCACCAGCAGGGGACTGACGAACACCGGGGAGCTGTTTTTT. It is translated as CATSRGLTNTGELFF.

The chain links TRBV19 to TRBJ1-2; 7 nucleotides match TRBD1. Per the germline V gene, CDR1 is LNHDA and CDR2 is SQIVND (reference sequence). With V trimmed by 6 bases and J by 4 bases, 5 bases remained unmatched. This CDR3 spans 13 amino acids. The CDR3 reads CASSDRAGYGYTF. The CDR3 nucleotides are TGTGCCAGTAGCGACAGGGCGGGCTATGGCTACACCTTC.

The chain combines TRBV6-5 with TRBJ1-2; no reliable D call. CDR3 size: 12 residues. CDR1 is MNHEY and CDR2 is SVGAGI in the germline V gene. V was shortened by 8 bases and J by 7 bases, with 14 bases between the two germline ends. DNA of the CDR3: TGTGCCAGCCGTTTCAGTGGTGGTGGCTACACCTTC. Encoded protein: CASRFSGGGYTF.

The CDR3 is CASRPLQGSAEAFF. In nucleotides, the CDR3 is TGTGCCAGCAGACCACTACAGGGAAGCGCTGAAGCTTTCTTT. The chain combines TRBV6-5 with TRBJ1-1; the D gene is possibly TRBD1 (6 bases). CDR1 is MNHEY and CDR2 is SVGAGI in the germline V gene. V lost 6 bases, J lost 6 bases, and 17 bases lay in between. CDR3 size: 14 residues.

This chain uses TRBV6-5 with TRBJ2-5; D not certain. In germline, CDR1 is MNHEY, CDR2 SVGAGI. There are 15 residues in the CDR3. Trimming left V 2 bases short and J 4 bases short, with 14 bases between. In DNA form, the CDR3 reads TGTGCCAGCAGTTACCCGCGTAGTGGAAGAGAGACCCAGTACTTC. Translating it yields CASSYPRSGRETQYF.

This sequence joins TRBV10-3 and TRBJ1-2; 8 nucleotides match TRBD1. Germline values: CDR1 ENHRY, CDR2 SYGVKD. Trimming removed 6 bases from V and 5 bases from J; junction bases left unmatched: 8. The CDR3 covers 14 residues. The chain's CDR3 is CAISPTGDSYGYTF. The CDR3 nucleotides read TGTGCCATCAGCCCGACAGGGGATTCTTATGGCTACACCTTC.

Here the CDR3 reads CASSIGGTSYNEQFF. The DNA for the CDR3 is TGTGCCAGTAGTATTGGGGGGACAAGTTACAATGAGCAGTTCTTC. V gene TRBV19 combines with J gene TRBJ2-1; perhaps D is TRBD1 or TRBD2 (6 bases each). The germline V and J ends were trimmed by 3 bases and 4 bases, with 13 bases remaining between them. Germline V gene sequence: CDR1 LNHDA, CDR2 SQIVND (reference sequence). The CDR3 has 15 amino acids.

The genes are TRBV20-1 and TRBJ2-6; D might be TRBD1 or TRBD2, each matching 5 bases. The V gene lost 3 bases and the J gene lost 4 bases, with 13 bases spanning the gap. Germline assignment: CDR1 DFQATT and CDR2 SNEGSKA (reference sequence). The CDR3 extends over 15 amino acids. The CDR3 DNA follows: TGCAGTGCTAGTGTTGGGGGTTTCGGGGCCAACGTCCTGACTTTC. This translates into CSASVGGFGANVLTF.

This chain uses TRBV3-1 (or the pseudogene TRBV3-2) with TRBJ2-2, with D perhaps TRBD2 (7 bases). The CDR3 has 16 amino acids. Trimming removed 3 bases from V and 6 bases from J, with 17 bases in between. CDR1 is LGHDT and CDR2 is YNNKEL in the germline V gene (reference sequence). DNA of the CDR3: TGTGCCAGCAGCCAGGCTCAGGGGACTATGGCCGGGGAGCTGTTTTTT. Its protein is CASSQAQGTMAGELFF.

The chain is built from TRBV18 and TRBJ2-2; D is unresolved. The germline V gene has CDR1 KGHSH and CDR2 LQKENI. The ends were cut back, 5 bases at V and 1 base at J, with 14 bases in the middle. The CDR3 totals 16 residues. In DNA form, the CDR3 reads TGTGCCAGCTCAACCGTACCGATCCAGAACACCGGGGAGCTGTTTTTT. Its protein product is CASSTVPIQNTGELFF.

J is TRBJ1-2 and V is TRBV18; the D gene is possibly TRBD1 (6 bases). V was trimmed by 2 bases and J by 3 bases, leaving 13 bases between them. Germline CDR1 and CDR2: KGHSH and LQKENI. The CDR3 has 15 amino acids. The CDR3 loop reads CASSPDQGRDYGYTF. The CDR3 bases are TGTGCCAGCTCACCAGACCAGGGGCGCGACTATGGCTACACCTTC. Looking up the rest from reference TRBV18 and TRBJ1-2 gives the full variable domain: NAGVMQNPRHLVRRRGQEARLRCSPMKGHSHVYWYRQLPEEGLKFMVYLQKENIIDESGMPKERFSAEFPKEGPSILRIQQVVRGDSAAYFCASSPDQGRDYGYTFGSGTRLTVV.

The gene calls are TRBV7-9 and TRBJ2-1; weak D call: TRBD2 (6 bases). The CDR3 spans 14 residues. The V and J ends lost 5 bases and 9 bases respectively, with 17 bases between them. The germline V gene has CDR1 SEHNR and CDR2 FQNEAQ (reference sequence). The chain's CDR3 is CASSPFRDSSEQFF. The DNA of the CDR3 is TGTGCCAGCAGCCCTTTTCGGGACTCCAGTGAGCAGTTCTTC. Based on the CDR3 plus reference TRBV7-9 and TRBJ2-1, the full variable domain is DTGVSQNPRHKITKRGQNVTFRCDPISEHNRLYWYRQTLGQGPEFLTYFQNEAQLEKSRLLSDRFSAERPKGSFSTLEIQRTEQGDSAMYLCASSPFRDSSEQFFGPGTRLTVL.

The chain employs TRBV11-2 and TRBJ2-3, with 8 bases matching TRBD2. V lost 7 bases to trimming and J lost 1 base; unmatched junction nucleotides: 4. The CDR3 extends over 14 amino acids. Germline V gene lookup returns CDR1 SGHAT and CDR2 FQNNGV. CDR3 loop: CASNLRGGTDTQYF. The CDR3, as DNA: TGTGCCAGCAACTTGCGGGGGGGCACAGATACGCAGTATTTT. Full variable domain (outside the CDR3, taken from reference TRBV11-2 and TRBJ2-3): EAGVAQSPRYKIIEKRQSVAFWCNPISGHATLYWYQQILGQGPKLLIQFQNNGVVDDSQLPKDRFSAERLKGVDSTLKIQPAKLEDSAVYLCASNLRGGTDTQYFGPGTRLTVL.

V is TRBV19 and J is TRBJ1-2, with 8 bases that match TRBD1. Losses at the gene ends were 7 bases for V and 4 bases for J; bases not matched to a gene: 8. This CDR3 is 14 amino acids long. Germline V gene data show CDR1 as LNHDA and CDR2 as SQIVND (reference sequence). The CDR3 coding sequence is TGTGCCAGTACCCGGGCAGGGGGCGTCTATGGCTACACCTTC. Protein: CASTRAGGVYGYTF.

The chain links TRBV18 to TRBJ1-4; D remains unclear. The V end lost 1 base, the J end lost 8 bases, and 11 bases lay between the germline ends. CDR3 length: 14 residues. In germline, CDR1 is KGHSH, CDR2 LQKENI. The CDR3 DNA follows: TGTGCCAGCTCACCACGCTTGTCGGGGGAAAAACTGTTTTTT. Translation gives CASSPRLSGEKLFF.

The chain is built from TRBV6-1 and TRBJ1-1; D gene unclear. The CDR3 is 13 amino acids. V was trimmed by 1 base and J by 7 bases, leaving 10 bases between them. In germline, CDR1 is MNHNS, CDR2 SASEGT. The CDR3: CASSEGPGDEAFF. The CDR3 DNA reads TGTGCCAGCAGTGAAGGTCCTGGCGATGAAGCTTTCTTT.

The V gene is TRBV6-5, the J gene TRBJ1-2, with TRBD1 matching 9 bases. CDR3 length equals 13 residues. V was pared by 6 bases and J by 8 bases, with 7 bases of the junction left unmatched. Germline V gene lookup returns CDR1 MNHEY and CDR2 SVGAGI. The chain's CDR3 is CASRGQGIEGYTF. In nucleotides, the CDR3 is TGTGCCAGCAGGGGACAGGGTATAGAAGGCTACACCTTC.

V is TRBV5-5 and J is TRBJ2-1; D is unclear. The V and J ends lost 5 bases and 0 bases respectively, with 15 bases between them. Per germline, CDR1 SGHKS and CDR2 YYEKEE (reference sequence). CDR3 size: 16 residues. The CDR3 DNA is TGTGCCAGCAGAATTGGCAGGACGAGCTCCTACAATGAGCAGTTCTTC. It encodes CASRIGRTSSYNEQFF.

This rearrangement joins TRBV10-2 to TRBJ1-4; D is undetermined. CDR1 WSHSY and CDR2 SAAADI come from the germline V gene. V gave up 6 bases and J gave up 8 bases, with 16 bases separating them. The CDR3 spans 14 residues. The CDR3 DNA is TGCGCCAGCAGCGAACCGGGCCCGGGAGAAAAACTGTTTTTT. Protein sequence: CASSEPGPGEKLFF.